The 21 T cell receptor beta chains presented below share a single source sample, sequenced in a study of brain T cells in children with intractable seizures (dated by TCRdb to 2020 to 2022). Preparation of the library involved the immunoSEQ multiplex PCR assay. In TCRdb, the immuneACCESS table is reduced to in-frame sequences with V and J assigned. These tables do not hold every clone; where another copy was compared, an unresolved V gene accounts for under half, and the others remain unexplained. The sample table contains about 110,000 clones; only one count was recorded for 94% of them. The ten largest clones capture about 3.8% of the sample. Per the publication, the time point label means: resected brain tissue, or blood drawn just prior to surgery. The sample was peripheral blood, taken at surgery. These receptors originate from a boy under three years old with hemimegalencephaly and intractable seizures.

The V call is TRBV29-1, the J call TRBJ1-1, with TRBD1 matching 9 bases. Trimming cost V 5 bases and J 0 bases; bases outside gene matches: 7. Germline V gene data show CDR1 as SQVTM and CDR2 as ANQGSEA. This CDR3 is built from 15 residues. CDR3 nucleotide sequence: TGCAGCGTTTTACAGGGGGCTAGCATGAACACTGAAGCTTTCTTT. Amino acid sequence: CSVLQGASMNTEAFF.

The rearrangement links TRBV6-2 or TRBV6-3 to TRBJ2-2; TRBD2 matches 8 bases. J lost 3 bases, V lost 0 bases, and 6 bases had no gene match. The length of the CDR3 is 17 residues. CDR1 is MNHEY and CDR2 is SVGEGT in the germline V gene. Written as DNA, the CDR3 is TGTGCCAGCAGTTACTCGATAGTAGCGGGATACACCGGGGAGCTGTTTTTT. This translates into CASSYSIVAGYTGELFF.

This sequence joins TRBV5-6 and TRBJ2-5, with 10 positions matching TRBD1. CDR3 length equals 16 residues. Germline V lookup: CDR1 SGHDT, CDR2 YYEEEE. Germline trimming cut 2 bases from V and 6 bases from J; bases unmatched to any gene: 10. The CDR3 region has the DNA TGTGCCAGCAGCTTAACGACAGGGGGCGCCGGGAAGACCCAGTACTTC. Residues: CASSLTTGGAGKTQYF. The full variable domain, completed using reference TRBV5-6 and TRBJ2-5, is DAGVTQSPTHLIKTRGQQVTLRCSPKSGHDTVSWYQQALGQGPQFIFQYYEEEERQRGNFPDRFSGHQFPNYSSELNVNALLLGDSALYLCASSLTTGGAGKTQYFGPGTRLLVL.

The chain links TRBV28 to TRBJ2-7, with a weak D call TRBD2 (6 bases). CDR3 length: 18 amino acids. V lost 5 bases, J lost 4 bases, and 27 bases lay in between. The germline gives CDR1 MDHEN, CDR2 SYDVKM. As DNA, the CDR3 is TGTGCCAGCAGTCTACCCCTTACGTTAGCGGCCCTATCGTACGAGCAGTACTTC. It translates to CASSLPLTLAALSYEQYF.

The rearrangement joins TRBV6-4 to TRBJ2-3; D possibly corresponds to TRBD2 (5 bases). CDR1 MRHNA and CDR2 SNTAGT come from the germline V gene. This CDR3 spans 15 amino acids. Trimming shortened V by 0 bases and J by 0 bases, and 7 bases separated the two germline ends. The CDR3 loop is CASSDSPSSTDTQYF. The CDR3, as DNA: TGTGCCAGCAGTGACTCTCCTAGCAGCACAGATACGCAGTATTTT.

CDR3 DNA: TGTGCCAGCAGCCTGAGGGACAGTCTCACAGATACGCAGTATTTT. It encodes CASSLRDSLTDTQYF. V gene TRBV6-5 combines with J gene TRBJ2-3, with TRBD1 matching over 7 bases. Germline CDR1 reads MNHEY; CDR2 reads SVGAGI. The CDR3 consists of 15 residues. V was clipped by 6 bases and J by 2 bases; unmatched bases: 8.

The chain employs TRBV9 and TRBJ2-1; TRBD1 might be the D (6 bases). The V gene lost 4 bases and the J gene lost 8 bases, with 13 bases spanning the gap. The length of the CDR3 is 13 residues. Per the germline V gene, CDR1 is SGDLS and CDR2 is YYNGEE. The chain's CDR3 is CASSSGTLDEQFF. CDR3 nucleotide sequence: TGTGCCAGCAGCTCCGGGACACTCGATGAGCAGTTCTTC.

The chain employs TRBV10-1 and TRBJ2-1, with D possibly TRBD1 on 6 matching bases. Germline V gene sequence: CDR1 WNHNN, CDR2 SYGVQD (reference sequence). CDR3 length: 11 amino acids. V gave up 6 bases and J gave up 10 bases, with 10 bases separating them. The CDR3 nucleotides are TGCGCCAGCAGAAAAACAGGGGAGCAGTTCTTC. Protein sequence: CASRKTGEQFF.

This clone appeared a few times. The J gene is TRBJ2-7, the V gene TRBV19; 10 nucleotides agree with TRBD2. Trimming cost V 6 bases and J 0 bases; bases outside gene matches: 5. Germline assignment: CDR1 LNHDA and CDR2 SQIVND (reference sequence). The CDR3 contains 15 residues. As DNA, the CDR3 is TGTGCCAGTAGCTATATAGCGGGAGGCTCCTACGAGCAGTACTTC. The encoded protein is CASSYIAGGSYEQYF.

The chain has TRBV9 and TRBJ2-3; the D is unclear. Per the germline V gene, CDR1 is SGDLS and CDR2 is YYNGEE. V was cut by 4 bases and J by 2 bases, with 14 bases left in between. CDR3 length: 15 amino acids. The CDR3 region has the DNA TGTGCCAGCAGCTTTAGCCCATCCCACACAGATACGCAGTATTTT. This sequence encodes CASSFSPSHTDTQYF.

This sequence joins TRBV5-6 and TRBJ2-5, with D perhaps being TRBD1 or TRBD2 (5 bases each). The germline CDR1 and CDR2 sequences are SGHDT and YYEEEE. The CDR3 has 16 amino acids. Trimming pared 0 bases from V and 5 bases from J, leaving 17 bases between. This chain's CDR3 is CASSLDPGAPLETQYF. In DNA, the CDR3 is TGTGCCAGCAGCTTGGATCCCGGGGCTCCCTTGGAGACCCAGTACTTC.

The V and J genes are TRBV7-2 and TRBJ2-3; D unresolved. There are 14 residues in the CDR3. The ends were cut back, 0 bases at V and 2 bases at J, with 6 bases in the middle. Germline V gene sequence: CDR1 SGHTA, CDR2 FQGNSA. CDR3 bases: TGTGCCAGCAGCTTAGCGGGTCCCACAGATACGCAGTATTTT. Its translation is CASSLAGPTDTQYF.

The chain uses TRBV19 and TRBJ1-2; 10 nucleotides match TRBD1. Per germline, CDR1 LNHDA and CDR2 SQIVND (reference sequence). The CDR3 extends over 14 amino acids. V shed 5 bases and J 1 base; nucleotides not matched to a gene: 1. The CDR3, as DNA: TGTGCCAGTAGTGGACAGGGGGATAACTATGGCTACACCTTC. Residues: CASSGQGDNYGYTF.

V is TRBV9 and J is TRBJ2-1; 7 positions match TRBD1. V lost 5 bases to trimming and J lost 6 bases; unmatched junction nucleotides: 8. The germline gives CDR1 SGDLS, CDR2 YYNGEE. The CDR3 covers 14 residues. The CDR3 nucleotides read TGTGCCAGCAGTGAGGCAGGGGGTGGCAATGAGCAGTTCTTC. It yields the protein CASSEAGGGNEQFF. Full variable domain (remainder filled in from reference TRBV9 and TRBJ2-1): DSGVTQTPKHLITATGQRVTLRCSPRSGDLSVYWYQQSLDQGLQFLIQYYNGEERAKGNILERFSAQQFPDLHSELNLSSLELGDSALYFCASSEAGGGNEQFFGPGTRLTVL.

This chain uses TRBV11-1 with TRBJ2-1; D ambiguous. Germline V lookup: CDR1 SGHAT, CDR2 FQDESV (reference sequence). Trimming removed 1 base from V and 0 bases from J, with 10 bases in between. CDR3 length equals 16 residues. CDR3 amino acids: CASSLVGVSSYNEQFF. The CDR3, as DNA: TGTGCCAGCAGCTTAGTGGGCGTTAGCTCCTACAATGAGCAGTTCTTC. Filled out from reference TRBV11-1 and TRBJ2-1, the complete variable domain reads EAEVAQSPRYKITEKSQAVAFWCDPISGHATLYWYRQILGQGPELLVQFQDESVVDDSQLPKDRFSAERLKGVDSTLKIQPAELGDSAMYLCASSLVGVSSYNEQFFGPGTRLTVL.

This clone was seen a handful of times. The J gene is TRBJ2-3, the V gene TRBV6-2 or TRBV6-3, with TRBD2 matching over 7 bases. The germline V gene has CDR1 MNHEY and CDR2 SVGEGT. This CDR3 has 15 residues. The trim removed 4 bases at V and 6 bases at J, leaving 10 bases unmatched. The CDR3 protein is CASSSLGAGVDTQYF. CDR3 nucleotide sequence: TGTGCCAGCAGTTCCCTCGGGGCGGGGGTTGATACGCAGTATTTT.

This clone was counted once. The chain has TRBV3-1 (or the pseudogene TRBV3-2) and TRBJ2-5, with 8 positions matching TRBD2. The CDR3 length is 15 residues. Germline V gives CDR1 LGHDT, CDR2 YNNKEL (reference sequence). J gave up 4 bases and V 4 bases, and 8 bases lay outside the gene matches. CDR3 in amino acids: CASSPETAGAETQYF. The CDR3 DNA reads TGTGCCAGCAGCCCCGAAACAGCGGGAGCAGAGACCCAGTACTTC.

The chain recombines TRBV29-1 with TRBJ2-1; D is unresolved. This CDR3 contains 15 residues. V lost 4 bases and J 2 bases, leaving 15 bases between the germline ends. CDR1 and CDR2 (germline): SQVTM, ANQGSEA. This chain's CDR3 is CSVVVGSTPYNEQFF. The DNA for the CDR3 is TGCAGCGTTGTGGTTGGGTCCACCCCCTACAATGAGCAGTTCTTC.

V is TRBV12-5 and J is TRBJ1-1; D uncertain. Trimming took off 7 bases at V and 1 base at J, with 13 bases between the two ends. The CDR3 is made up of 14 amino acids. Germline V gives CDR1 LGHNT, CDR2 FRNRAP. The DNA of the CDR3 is TGTGCTAGTGCCCCCGAAGGTTGGAACACTGAAGCTTTCTTT. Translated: CASAPEGWNTEAFF.

Here the CDR3 reads CASSQDSGRAQNEQYF. The CDR3 DNA reads as TGTGCCAGCAGCCAAGATAGCGGGAGGGCCCAAAACGAGCAGTACTTC. The V and J genes are TRBV4-2 and TRBJ2-7; 11 bases are shared with TRBD2. CDR3 size: 16 residues. The trim removed 0 bases at V and 5 bases at J, leaving 6 bases unmatched. Germline V gene data show CDR1 as LGHNA and CDR2 as YNFKEQ.

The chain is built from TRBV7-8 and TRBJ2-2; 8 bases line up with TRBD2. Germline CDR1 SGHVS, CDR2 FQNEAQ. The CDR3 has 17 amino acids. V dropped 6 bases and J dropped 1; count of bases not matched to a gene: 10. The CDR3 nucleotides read TGTGCCAGCAGTCCGGGACTAGGGCCAAGGAACACCGGGGAGCTGTTTTTT. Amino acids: CASSPGLGPRNTGELFF.